The clone carrying this TCR beta chain was seen repeatedly, ten times or more. This record comes from a study of T cells after yellow fever vaccination. V lost 0 bases and J lost 4, with 10 bases in between. Germline values: CDR1 MGHDK, CDR2 SYGVNS. The CDR3 length is 15 residues. TCRdb re-derived calls from the 5' RACE reads in MiXCR, one entry per CDR3 protein. The sample has just under 600,000 distinct CDR3 sequences, about 14% seen once; the top ten hold about 14%. The sample was PBMCs, taken on the day of the yellow fever booster vaccination. The V call is TRBV25-1, the J call TRBJ2-1; D might be TRBD1 or TRBD2, each matching 5 bases. The receptor was isolated from a man aged 25-40 years who received the YFV17D yellow fever vaccine. The chain's CDR3 is CASSEYGTEYNEQFF. The CDR3 nucleotides read TGTGCCAGCAGTGAATATGGGACGGAGTACAATGAGCAGTTCTTC.